This TCR beta chain comes out of a study of blood T cell repertoires in COVID-19. In the authors' methods: Reference gene primer amplification gave estimated nucleated cell counts. Method: immunoSEQ multiplex PCR; TCRdb's copy keeps in-frame clones and lacks some. The DNA was the basis for D and trimming; V, J and clone size are from that table. The table has roughly 200,000 clones, approximately 87% seen once. CDR3 length equals 14 residues. The trim removed 3 bases at V and 5 bases at J, leaving 6 bases unmatched. The V gene is TRBV5-3, the J gene TRBJ1-2; 8 bases fit TRBD1. TRBV5-3 is given ORF status, its function remaining uncertain. The sequence was obtained from a man aged 55 to 70 who had recovered from COVID-19. The specimen sequenced was peripheral blood. CDR3 protein: CARSWGQASYGYTF. The CDR3 DNA sequence: TGTGCCAGAAGCTGGGGACAGGCTTCTTATGGCTACACCTTC.